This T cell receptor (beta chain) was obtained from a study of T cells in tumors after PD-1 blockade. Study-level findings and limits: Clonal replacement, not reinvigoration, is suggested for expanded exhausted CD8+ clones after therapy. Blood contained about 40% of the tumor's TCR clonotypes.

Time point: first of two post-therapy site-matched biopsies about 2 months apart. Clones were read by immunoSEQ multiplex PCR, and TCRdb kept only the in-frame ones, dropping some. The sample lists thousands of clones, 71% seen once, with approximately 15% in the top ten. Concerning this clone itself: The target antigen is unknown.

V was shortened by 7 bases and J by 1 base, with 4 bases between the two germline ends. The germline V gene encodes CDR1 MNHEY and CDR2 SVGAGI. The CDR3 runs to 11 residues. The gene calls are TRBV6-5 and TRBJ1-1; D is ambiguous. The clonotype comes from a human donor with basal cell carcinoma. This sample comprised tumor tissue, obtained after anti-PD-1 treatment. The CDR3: CASKGNTEAFF. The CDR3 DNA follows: TGTGCCAGCAAAGGGAACACTGAAGCTTTCTTT.